Listed below are T cell receptor beta chains from one sample, sequenced in a study of CD8+CD57+ T cells in acquired aplastic anemia. A single record per CDR3 protein comes from TCRdb applying MiXCR to the reads. The table shows under 350,000 distinct CDR3 sequences, with 55% to 60% occurring only once. The sample was sorted CD4+, CD8+, or CD8+CD57+ T cells (not recorded which) from PBMCs. The receptors come from a human donor with severe aplastic anemia or a healthy control (not recorded which). The CDR3 runs from the conserved cysteine through the conserved F or W. Fields, in order: J gene, V gene, clone size, D gene, CDR3 DNA, CDR3 protein. The D gene is left open where the match is weak. Size is omitted from some rows. Given values are once, few, many or a class for expanded clones.

TRBJ1-2 TRBV20-1 many - TGCAGTGCTAGAGACCAAAGGAATCCTAACTATGGCTACACCTTC CSARDQRNPNYGYTF
TRBJ2-5 TRBV6-5 many TRBD2 TGTGCCAGCAGTTACCCGGGACTAGCGACCCAGTACTTC CASSYPGLATQYF
TRBJ2-7 TRBV30 - TRBD2 TGTGCCTGGAGACCTTGGAGCGGGAGGTACCACGAGCAGTGCTTC CAWRPWSGRYHEQCF
TRBJ2-5 TRBV20-1 - TRBD2 TGCAGTGCTTACCAACTAGCGGGGGGGGAGACCCAGTACTTC CSAYQLAGGETQYF
TRBJ1-4 TRBV9 - - TGTGCCAGCAGCGGACGAGGGCTATCTGGAAAACTGTTTTTT CASSGRGLSGKLFF
TRBJ1-1 TRBV7-9 - - TGTGCCAGCAGCCCCCTTGGGGGAACGAGCTCTGAAGCTTTCTTT CASSPLGGTSSEAFF
TRBJ2-1 TRBV29-1 few TRBD1 TGCAGCGGAACGGGACAGAGGAAGGATGAGCAGTTCTTC CSGTGQRKDEQFF
TRBJ2-7 TRBV15 - - TGTGCCACCAGCGGCCGAGGCACATCATACGAGCAGTACTTC CATSGRGTSYEQYF
TRBJ1-4 TRBV11-3 many - TGTGCCAGCAACCTCGACAGATCGCGGGAAAAACTGTTTTTT CASNLDRSREKLFF
TRBJ2-7 TRBV6-2/TRBV6-3 - TRBD1 TGTGCCAGCAGCCGGACAGGGATGGCCCACGAGCAGTACTTC CASSRTGMAHEQYF
TRBJ2-3 TRBV6-5 many - TGTGCCAGCAGTTACCAGCCGGTGGGATGGTCTACAGATACGCAGTATTTT CASSYQPVGWSTDTQYF
TRBJ1-2 TRBV19 - - TGTGCCAGTAGATTGGGGCAGGGTGGCTACACCTTC CASRLGQGGYTF
TRBJ1-1 TRBV7-4 - - TGTGCCAGCAGCTCCAATAGAAACAATCGTGGGACTGAAGCTTTCTTT CASSSNRNNRGTEAFF